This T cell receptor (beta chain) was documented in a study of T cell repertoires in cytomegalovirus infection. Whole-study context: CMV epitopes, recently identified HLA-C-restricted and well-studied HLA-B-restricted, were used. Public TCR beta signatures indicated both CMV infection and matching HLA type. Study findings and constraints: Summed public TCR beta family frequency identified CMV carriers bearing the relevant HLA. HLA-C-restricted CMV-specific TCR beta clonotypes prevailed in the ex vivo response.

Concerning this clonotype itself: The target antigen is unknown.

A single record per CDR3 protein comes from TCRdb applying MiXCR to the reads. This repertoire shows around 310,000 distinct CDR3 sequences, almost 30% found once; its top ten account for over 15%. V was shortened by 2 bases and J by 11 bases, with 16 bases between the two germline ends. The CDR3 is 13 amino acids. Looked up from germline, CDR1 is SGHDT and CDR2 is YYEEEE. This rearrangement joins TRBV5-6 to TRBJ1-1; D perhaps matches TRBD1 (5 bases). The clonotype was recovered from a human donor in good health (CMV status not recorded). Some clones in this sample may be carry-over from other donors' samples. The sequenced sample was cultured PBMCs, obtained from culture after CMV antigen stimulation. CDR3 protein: CASSFRDGVSAFF. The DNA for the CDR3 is TGTGCCAGCAGCTTCCGGGACGGGGTATCGGCTTTCTTT. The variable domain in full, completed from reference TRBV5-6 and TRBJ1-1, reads DAGVTQSPTHLIKTRGQQVTLRCSPKSGHDTVSWYQQALGQGPQFIFQYYEEEERQRGNFPDRFSGHQFPNYSSELNVNALLLGDSALYLCASSFRDGVSAFFGQGTRLTVV.